This T cell receptor beta chain was observed in a study of blood T cell repertoires in COVID-19 (dated by TCRdb to 2018 to 2020). Study-wide context: Samples covering the acute and convalescent phases of COVID-19 were provided by collaborators in the United States, Italy and Spain. Samples were obtained from the ongoing ImmuneRACE study (first 160 participants) and from some 1,200 subjects provided by 6 global collaborators. The material from the prospective study consisted of cDNA or gDNA derived from T cells, B-cell-depleted T cells, or PBMCs. The dataset comprised deeply sampled blood TCRbeta repertoires from subjects exposed to, actively infected with, or recovered from COVID-19. A de-identified subject ID, COVID-19 status, age in years and sex were almost always included in the sample metadata. HLA class I and class II types, where available, came from metadata supplied by the sample provider rather than from assay-based typing. The repertoires were released in a freely available public database intended as a resource for research on the immune response to SARS-CoV-2.

Broader findings and caveats from the paper: Clinical and demographic metadata were provided uncurated, with the amount varying by source and participant.

The immunoSEQ Assay, a bias-controlled multiplex PCR, was used to amplify TCRbeta CDR3 regions from genomic DNA. The published analysis was carried out like this. The number of nucleated cells in each sample was estimated by amplification of reference gene primers within the assay. To quantify the absolute abundance of each unique TCRbeta CDR3 rearrangement, sequence reads were collapsed and filtered. For each sample, productive Simpson clonality was calculated as the square root of Simpson's diversity index across productive rearrangements. TCRdb limited this immuneACCESS table to in-frame rearrangements with V and J called. A share of clones is missing; checked studies link under half to unresolved V genes, and the rest is unexplained. That table gives V, J and clone size, and the DNA gave D and trimming. Here the sample has tens of thousands of clones; roughly 84% occur a single time. The top ten clones comprise under 7% of the sample.

Measured from the cysteine to the phenylalanine, the CDR3 is 13 residues long. Here the CDR3 DNA is all that survives: 39 bases in frame from base 1. CDR1 MNHNS and CDR2 SASEGT were looked up in the germline V gene. Trimming removed 3 bases from V and 5 bases from J; the gene matches leave 3 bases unexplained. Collaborating institutions collected whole blood in K2EDTA tubes following their own protocols. For TCRbeta analysis, collaborators shipped samples as frozen whole blood, isolated PBMCs, or DNA extracted from either of those sample types. The sample holds one count of this clone. Its cognate antigen has yet to be identified. The record has no base qualities; no much larger clone is one base away.

The sequenced material came from peripheral blood. The receptor chain draws on TRBV6-1 and TRBJ1-1; TRBD1 agrees with 7 junctional bases. This clonotype originated in a man in his forties or fifties with active COVID-19. The CDR3 protein is CASSDDRDTEAFF. The sequenced DNA: TGTGCCAGCAGTGACGACAGGGATACTGAAGCTTTCTTT.